The 27 T cell receptor beta chains reported below all come from one sample, sequenced in a study of CD8 T cells in ankylosing spondylitis. TCRdb reanalysed the 5' RACE reads using MiXCR and keeps one entry per CDR3 protein. The sample contains around 300,000 distinct CDR3 sequences, roughly 14% of which appear only once. Specimen: blood, either unsorted or a sorted T cell fraction (not recorded which). The receptor source for this set is a male donor with ankylosing spondylitis or in good health (not recorded which).

V is TRBV6-5 and J is TRBJ2-1, with 8 bases identical to TRBD1. The CDR3 is 17 amino acids. The germline V gene encodes CDR1 MNHEY and CDR2 SVGAGI. V shed 3 bases, J shed 0 bases, and the junction held 7 bases outside the gene matches. The CDR3 DNA sequence: TGTGCCAGCAGTTATTCCGGGACAGGTATCTCCTACAATGAGCAGTTCTTC. Its protein product is CASSYSGTGISYNEQFF.

This clonotype was picked up a small number of times. This rearrangement joins TRBV2 to TRBJ2-7; D perhaps matches TRBD1 (6 bases). The V end lost 8 bases, the J end lost 3 bases, and 17 bases lay between the germline ends. Germline CDR1 and CDR2: SNHLY and FYNNEI. The CDR3 extends over 14 amino acids. The CDR3 DNA reads as TGTGCCAGCGGGTACCGGGACACGGACTACGAGCAGTACTTC. Translated: CASGYRDTDYEQYF.

In its sample, this clonotype was seen a few times. The chain's CDR3 is CASSYGLAGPTDTQYF. The CDR3, as DNA: TGCGCCAGCAGCTATGGACTAGCGGGCCCCACAGATACGCAGTATTTT. The rearrangement links TRBV5-1 to TRBJ2-3; 11 bases line up with TRBD2. The CDR3 runs to 16 residues. The ends lost 3 bases at V and 2 bases at J; junction bases unmatched: 5. CDR1 SGHRS and CDR2 YFSETQ come from the germline V gene.

This clonotype appeared many times. This chain connects TRBV5-1 to TRBJ1-2; D is undetermined. Trimming took off 0 bases at V and 0 bases at J, with 6 bases between the two ends. The CDR3 totals 14 residues. Germline CDR1 reads SGHRS; CDR2 reads YFSETQ. The CDR3 DNA sequence: TGCGCCAGCAGCTTGGATGGCTCTAACTATGGCTACACCTTC. This encodes CASSLDGSNYGYTF. Complete variable domain (other parts from reference TRBV5-1 and TRBJ1-2): KAGVTQTPRYLIKTRGQQVTLSCSPISGHRSVSWYQQTPGQGLQFLFEYFSETQRNKGNFPGRFSGRQFSNSRSEMNVSTLELGDSALYLCASSLDGSNYGYTFGSGTRLTVV.

J is TRBJ2-4 and V is TRBV20-1; TRBD1 matches 9 bases. Germline V gives CDR1 DFQATT, CDR2 SNEGSKA (reference sequence). This CDR3 has 14 amino acids. V trimming: 3 bases; J trimming: 2 bases; junction bases outside the gene matches: 2. The CDR3 loop reads CSARGQGTKNIQYF. CDR3 DNA: TGCAGTGCTAGGGGACAGGGAACCAAAAACATTCAGTACTTC.

This rearrangement joins TRBV5-1 to TRBJ2-5; no clear D. Germline assignment: CDR1 SGHRS and CDR2 YFSETQ. Trimming pared 6 bases from V and 13 bases from J, leaving 7 bases between. The CDR3 runs to 8 residues. Here the CDR3 reads CASTPGYF. Here the CDR3 DNA reads TGCGCCAGCACCCCCGGGTACTTC.

The rearrangement uses TRBV9 and TRBJ1-2; perhaps TRBD1 as D (6 bases). This CDR3 spans 16 amino acids. CDR1 SGDLS and CDR2 YYNGEE come from the germline V gene. The V end was cut by 4 bases, the J end by 4 bases, with 20 bases between. CDR3 DNA sequence: TGTGCCAGCAGCCCTCAGGGGTTTGGGCTGAGCTATGGCTACACCTTC. Translating it yields CASSPQGFGLSYGYTF.

The chain joins TRBV27 to TRBJ1-5; D gene uncertain. The ends were cut back, 0 bases at V and 3 bases at J, with 6 bases in the middle. The CDR3 contains 14 residues. Per the germline V gene, CDR1 is MNHEY and CDR2 is SMNVEV (reference sequence). The CDR3 nucleotides read TGTGCCAGCAGTTTATCCCCGCCCAATCAGCCCCAGCATTTT. This sequence encodes CASSLSPPNQPQHF.

This chain connects TRBV7-2 to TRBJ2-2, with 7 bases lining up with TRBD2. From germline, CDR1 is SGHTA and CDR2 FQGNSA. This CDR3 is 15 amino acids long. The trim removed 5 bases at V and 7 bases at J, leaving 10 bases unmatched. The CDR3 DNA sequence: TGTGCCAGCAGCCCATTGGGAGGGGATTACGGGGAGCTGTTTTTT. Residues: CASSPLGGDYGELFF.

In this sample, this clonotype turned up many times. The chain joins TRBV7-9 to TRBJ1-1; the D is unclear. Germline assignment: CDR1 SEHNR and CDR2 FQNEAQ (reference sequence). V was shortened by 4 bases and J by 6 bases, with 12 bases between the two germline ends. The CDR3 is 13 amino acids. Here the CDR3 reads CASSSPVRSEAFF. In nucleotides, the CDR3 is TGTGCCAGCAGCTCCCCGGTGAGATCTGAAGCTTTCTTT.

This clonotype appeared a single time. The chain has TRBV11-2 and TRBJ2-3; D perhaps matches TRBD2 (5 bases). With 2 bases removed from V and 0 bases from J, the gap between germline ends came to 12 bases. This CDR3 contains 16 residues. Germline V gene data show CDR1 as SGHAT and CDR2 as FQNNGV. The CDR3 bases are TGTGCCAGCAGCTTAAGGAGGTCGACTAGCACAGATACGCAGTATTTT. Residues: CASSLRRSTSTDTQYF.

This sequence joins TRBV18 and TRBJ1-5; D unresolved. V lost 3 bases to trimming and J lost 7 bases, with 13 bases between them. The CDR3 spans 14 residues. Germline assignment: CDR1 KGHSH and CDR2 LQKENI. In DNA, the CDR3 is TGTGCCAGCTCACCTGGAGGTGGCTTCCAGCCCCAGCATTTT. This sequence encodes CASSPGGGFQPQHF.

The J gene is TRBJ1-5, the V gene TRBV4-1; D perhaps matches TRBD1 (5 bases). V was clipped by 6 bases and J by 9 bases, with 27 bases between them. Germline CDR1 MGHRA, CDR2 YSYEKL. The CDR3 is 17 amino acids. The CDR3 DNA reads TGCGCCAGCAGAGACGTAATGGGACGGAGGGAGGGCTGGCCCCAGCATTTT. It translates to CASRDVMGRREGWPQHF.

The chain links TRBV12-3 or TRBV12-4 to TRBJ1-5; TRBD1 matches 7 bases. The length of the CDR3 is 16 residues. V shed 6 bases, J shed 0 bases, and the junction held 8 bases outside the gene matches. This CDR3 is CASSPTGIPSNQPQHF. CDR3 in DNA: TGTGCCAGCAGCCCGACAGGGATCCCTAGCAATCAGCCCCAGCATTTT.

The chain employs TRBV2 and TRBJ2-3, with TRBD1 as a possible D gene (7 bases). V lost 4 bases to trimming and J lost 5 bases, with 16 bases between them. The CDR3 loop spans 15 amino acids. Per the germline V gene, CDR1 is SNHLY and CDR2 is FYNNEI. The CDR3 sequence is CASSGWRGQGDTQYF. The CDR3, as DNA: TGTGCCAGCAGTGGGTGGAGGGGGCAGGGAGATACGCAGTATTTT.

This clonotype was seen at least ten times. The V and J genes are TRBV12-3 or TRBV12-4 and TRBJ1-6, with 7 bases fitting TRBD1. The CDR3 consists of 15 residues. Trimming took 2 bases from V and 7 from J; bases not matched to a gene: 5. DNA for the CDR3: TGTGCCAGCAGTTTAAGAGGGACAGAGAATTCACCCCTCCACTTT. Translated, it gives CASSLRGTENSPLHF.

The J gene is TRBJ1-2, the V gene TRBV12-3 or TRBV12-4, with TRBD1 identical over 7 bases. The CDR3 sequence is 14 residues long. Trimming cost V 5 bases and J 4 bases; bases outside gene matches: 7. The CDR3 loop reads CASSPTGRVYGYTF. DNA for the CDR3: TGTGCCAGCAGTCCGACAGGGCGGGTCTATGGCTACACCTTC.

This clonotype was picked up a small number of times. The V call is TRBV18, the J call TRBJ2-7; D might be TRBD2 (6 bases). The V gene's germline CDR1 is KGHSH and CDR2 LQKENI. With 3 bases removed from V and 4 bases from J, the gap between germline ends came to 16 bases. This CDR3 is 15 amino acids long. The chain's CDR3 is CASSPSWTISYEQYF. CDR3 DNA sequence: TGTGCCAGCTCACCCTCTTGGACTATCTCGTACGAGCAGTACTTC.

The chain has TRBV6-2 or TRBV6-3 and TRBJ2-3; 10 bases align to TRBD2. Germline CDR1 MNHEY, CDR2 SVGEGT. This CDR3 is built from 14 residues. Trimming took 5 bases from V and 7 from J; bases not matched to a gene: 6. CDR3 coding DNA: TGTGCCAGCAGTGCTAGCGGGAGCGGGAATACGCAGTATTTT. Translated, it gives CASSASGSGNTQYF.

The rearrangement uses TRBV14 and TRBJ2-3; 7 bases line up with TRBD2. This CDR3 spans 14 amino acids. CDR1 SGHDN and CDR2 FVKESK come from the germline V gene. V gave up 4 bases and J gave up 5 bases; unmatched junction bases: 6. The CDR3 sequence is CASSPTSMRDTQYF. CDR3 DNA sequence: TGTGCCAGCAGCCCGACTAGCATGCGAGATACGCAGTATTTT.

This chain links TRBV9 with TRBJ2-2; 10 bases agree with TRBD1. Looked up from germline, CDR1 is SGDLS and CDR2 is YYNGEE. This CDR3 is 16 amino acids long. V lost 4 bases to trimming and J lost 4 bases; unmatched junction nucleotides: 7. DNA for the CDR3: TGTGCCAGCAGCACCAGACAGGGGGCGCTCACCGGGGAGCTGTTTTTT. This translates into CASSTRQGALTGELFF.

This clonotype came up a few times. V and J are TRBV7-2 and TRBJ1-6; possible D gene TRBD1, 5 bases. V was trimmed by 0 bases and J by 13 bases, leaving 25 bases between them. Germline V gene sequence: CDR1 SGHTA, CDR2 FQGNSA. The CDR3 extends over 18 amino acids. CDR3 sequence (DNA): TGTGCCAGCAGCTTAGCGCTGCGGGGCTCCCTACAGGCCGAGCCCCTCCACTTT. This translates into CASSLALRGSLQAEPLHF. Variable domain in full (rest from reference TRBV7-2 and TRBJ1-6): GAGVSQSPSNKVTEKGKDVELRCDPISGHTALYWYRQSLGQGLEFLIYFQGNSAPDKSGLPSDRFSAERTGGSVSTLTIQRTQQEDSAVYLCASSLALRGSLQAEPLHFGNGTRLTVT.

The genes are TRBV5-1 and TRBJ2-1, with 12 bases that match TRBD2. Trimming removed 4 bases from V and 10 bases from J; junction bases left unmatched: 9. This CDR3 spans 15 amino acids. From germline, CDR1 is SGHRS and CDR2 YFSETQ. The CDR3 spells CASSALAGGEGEQFF. DNA for the CDR3: TGCGCCAGCAGCGCCCTAGCGGGAGGGGAAGGGGAGCAGTTCTTC.

This clonotype was counted a few times. V and J are TRBV6-4 and TRBJ2-1; maybe TRBD2 (5 bases). CDR3 length: 13 residues. Germline V lookup: CDR1 MRHNA, CDR2 SNTAGT. V dropped 5 bases and J dropped 10 bases, with 15 bases sitting between them. CDR3 residues: CASSTRASREQFF. The CDR3 DNA reads as TGTGCCAGCAGTACTAGGGCCTCTCGGGAGCAGTTCTTC.

The CDR3 is CASSERPGGWTQHF. The CDR3 bases are TGTGCCAGCAGTGAAAGACCGGGGGGCTGGACCCAGCATTTT. The chain recombines TRBV2 with TRBJ1-5; possible D gene TRBD1, 6 bases. V was shortened by 2 bases and J by 11 bases, with 16 bases between the two germline ends. CDR3 length: 14 amino acids. CDR1 is SNHLY, CDR2 FYNNEI, per germline.

The sample holds a few counts of this clonotype. This chain links TRBV30 with TRBJ2-3; D remains ambiguous. Germline CDR1 is GTSNPN and CDR2 is SVGIG (reference sequence). The CDR3 is made up of 14 amino acids. Trimming took off 2 bases at V and 5 bases at J, with 14 bases between the two ends. Here the CDR3 DNA reads TGTGCCTGGAGTTTGAGAAGGACCGGAGATACGCAGTATTTT. Its protein product is CAWSLRRTGDTQYF.

This clonotype was recorded at least ten times. V is TRBV29-1 and J is TRBJ1-1, with D maybe TRBD1 (5 bases). The CDR3 length is 14 residues. The V end was cut by 4 bases, the J end by 1 base, with 13 bases between. Germline CDR1 reads SQVTM; CDR2 reads ANQGSEA. The CDR3 DNA reads as TGCAGCGTTGGTTCAGGGAAGAAGAACACTGAAGCTTTCTTT. Translation: CSVGSGKKNTEAFF.